This T cell receptor (beta chain) is drawn from a study of cytomegalovirus exposure and HLA in healthy donors. Study-wide results and caveats: Later analysis suggested most CMV-associated TCR beta chains were HLA-restricted.

Concerning this clone: Antigen: not known.

The study ran its PCR with 60 Vbeta and 13 Jbeta primers. Measured with immunoSEQ multiplex PCR; TCRdb has only the in-frame clones, and not every one. This table holds about 130,000 clones, about two thirds found once. J lost 3 bases, V lost 5 bases, and 8 bases had no gene match. The length of the CDR3 is 16 residues. Germline CDR1 and CDR2: SEHNR and FQNEAQ (reference sequence). The chain carries TRBV7-9 and TRBJ2-7; 12 bases agree with TRBD2. The sample consisted of PBMCs. The receptor's source is a man aged 40-50 years in good health and CMV-seropositive. In DNA, the CDR3 is TGTGCCAGCAGCACGAGACTAGCGGGAGAGTACTACGAGCAGTACTTC. This encodes CASSTRLAGEYYEQYF. The full variable domain, its missing parts supplied by reference TRBV7-9 and TRBJ2-7, is DTGVSQNPRHKITKRGQNVTFRCDPISEHNRLYWYRQTLGQGPEFLTYFQNEAQLEKSRLLSDRFSAERPKGSFSTLEIQRTEQGDSAMYLCASSTRLAGEYYEQYFGPGTRLTVT.